These 8 T cell receptor beta chains originate from one sample sequenced in a study of beta chain features in type 1 diabetes. Expressed TCRB transcripts were sequenced after all isolated RNA was converted to cDNA. The data were produced by immunoSEQ multiplex PCR, yet TCRdb's version contains in-frame clones alone and is incomplete. The sample consists of around 300,000 clones, 9.5% to 11% of them appearing once. Sequencing used naive CD4+ T cells from blood. The source is a woman aged 25 to 39 in good health.

This clone was found a few times. The gene calls are TRBV5-1 and TRBJ2-1; TRBD2 matches 13 bases. Germline V CDR1 and CDR2: SGHRS, YFSETQ. V was clipped by 4 bases and J by 8 bases; unmatched bases: 9. The CDR3 is 16 amino acids. The CDR3 DNA follows: TGCGCCAGCAGCGTCACTAGCGGGAGGGCCATGGATGAGCAGTTCTTC. This codes for CASSVTSGRAMDEQFF.

This clone was detected only a few times. The V and J genes are TRBV29-1 and TRBJ2-7; TRBD1 matches at 7 bases. V was clipped by 4 bases and J by 5 bases; unmatched bases: 8. Germline CDR1 and CDR2: SQVTM and ANQGSEA. CDR3 size: 13 residues. The chain's CDR3 is CSVVGTERHEQYF. CDR3 DNA sequence: TGCAGCGTTGTCGGGACAGAGAGGCACGAGCAGTACTTC.

This rearrangement joins TRBV10-3 to TRBJ1-2; no firm D call. The length of the CDR3 is 13 residues. CDR1 and CDR2 (germline): ENHRY, SYGVKD. V gave up 3 bases and J gave up 6 bases, with 11 bases separating them. As DNA, the CDR3 is TGTGCCATCAGTGAACGGACCGGGGATGGCTACACCTTC. Its translation: CAISERTGDGYTF.

The chain recombines TRBV19 with TRBJ1-2; D uncertain. V shed 6 bases and J shed 4 bases, with 18 bases lying between them. Per the germline V gene, CDR1 is LNHDA and CDR2 is SQIVND (reference sequence). This CDR3 has 15 amino acids. In DNA form, the CDR3 reads TGTGCCAGTAGGCGATCTGAGGGAGTTGGCTATGGCTACACCTTC. The encoded protein is CASRRSEGVGYGYTF.

Only a few counts were recorded for this clone. A junction boundary mismatches the germline segment, possibly from a read error. This chain links TRBV15 with TRBJ2-1, with TRBD2 matching over 7 bases. The CDR3 has 16 residues. Germline V lookup: CDR1 LNHNV, CDR2 YYDKDF (reference sequence). CDR3 bases: TGTGCCACCAGCCGAGACTACGGGAGGAATAACAATGAGCAGTTCTTC. This encodes CATSRDYGRNNNEQFF.

The chain is built from TRBV7-2 and TRBJ2-7; 7 bases fit TRBD1. CDR1 SGHTA and CDR2 FQGNSA come from the germline V gene. The CDR3 spans 13 residues. After removal of 5 bases from V and 3 bases from J, the junction contained 4 bases not matched to a gene. The CDR3 protein is CASSQGDSYEQYF. In nucleotides, the CDR3 is TGTGCCAGCAGCCAAGGGGACAGCTACGAGCAGTACTTC.

This clone has only a few counts. The rearrangement uses TRBV7-9 and TRBJ2-7; 9 bases line up with TRBD2. CDR1 and CDR2 (germline): SEHNR, FQNEAQ (reference sequence). Germline trimming cut 6 bases from V and 3 bases from J; bases unmatched to any gene: 9. The CDR3 spans 15 residues. The CDR3 here is CASSRMGLAFYEQYF. CDR3 DNA sequence: TGTGCCAGCAGTAGAATGGGACTAGCCTTCTACGAGCAGTACTTC. The full variable domain, with the rest looked up from reference TRBV7-9 and TRBJ2-7, is DTGVSQNPRHKITKRGQNVTFRCDPISEHNRLYWYRQTLGQGPEFLTYFQNEAQLEKSRLLSDRFSAERPKGSFSTLEIQRTEQGDSAMYLCASSRMGLAFYEQYFGPGTRLTVT.

The gene calls are TRBV28 and TRBJ2-1; D perhaps matches TRBD1 (6 bases). Germline-derived CDR1 and CDR2 are MDHEN and SYDVKM. V dropped 5 bases and J dropped 9 bases, with 17 bases sitting between them. The CDR3 runs to 14 residues. CDR3 in amino acids: CASSLQGRKGEQFF. The CDR3 DNA reads TGTGCCAGCAGTCTACAGGGAAGGAAGGGTGAGCAGTTCTTC.